The 29 T cell receptor beta chains below all came from one sample that was sequenced in a study of OX40 agonist ivuxolimab in advanced cancers. Produced via immunoSEQ multiplex PCR; TCRdb's table is partial and in-frame only. Of tens of thousands of clones listed, around four fifths were seen once; the top ten hold around 1.8%. The input for sequencing was CD4+ or CD8+ T cells sorted from blood, taken in a trial of the OX40 agonist ivuxolimab. Every receptor here comes from an adult with an advanced solid tumor such as melanoma, head and neck, liver or kidney cancer.

The rearrangement joins TRBV10-3 to TRBJ1-2, with D unclear. Trimming left V 4 bases short and J 3 bases short, with 9 bases between. Germline V gene data show CDR1 as ENHRY and CDR2 as SYGVKD. CDR3 length: 13 residues. The CDR3 loop reads CAISGPRDYGYTF. The CDR3 bases are TGTGCCATCAGTGGCCCTAGGGACTATGGCTACACCTTC.

In this sample, this clone turned up a few times. Here the CDR3 reads CASSFESSQYF. Written as DNA, the CDR3 is TGTGCCAGCAGTTTTGAATCGTCCCAGTACTTC. This chain joins TRBV28 and TRBJ2-5; D uncertain. V lost 3 bases, J lost 9 bases, and 8 bases lay in between. Germline CDR1 is MDHEN and CDR2 is SYDVKM. The CDR3 length is 11 residues. The full variable domain, in which reference TRBV28 and TRBJ2-5 provide the parts outside the CDR3, is DVKVTQSSRYLVKRTGEKVFLECVQDMDHENMFWYRQDPGLGLRLIYFSYDVKMKEKGDIPEGYSVSREKKERFSLILESASTNQTSMYLCASSFESSQYFGPGTRLLVL.

The chain employs TRBV6-6 and TRBJ1-3, with unresolved D. The germline V gene encodes CDR1 MNHNY and CDR2 SVGAGI (reference sequence). The CDR3 totals 14 residues. V lost 7 bases, J lost 0 bases, and 10 bases lay in between. The CDR3 bases are TGTGCCAGCATCCCGGGCAGCTCTGGAAACACCATATATTTT. The encoded protein is CASIPGSSGNTIYF.

The V gene is TRBV30, the J gene TRBJ1-1; D unresolved. Germline V lookup: CDR1 GTSNPN, CDR2 SVGIG (reference sequence). V gave up 0 bases and J gave up 4 bases, with 12 bases separating them. The CDR3 has 14 amino acids. For the CDR3, the DNA is TGTGCCTGGAGTGTATCATCGGCGGCCACTGAAGCTTTCTTT. Its translation is CAWSVSSAATEAFF.

This clone was seen a handful of times. The chain combines TRBV28 with TRBJ2-2; D remains ambiguous. V shed 10 bases and J shed 8 bases, with 14 bases lying between them. CDR1 MDHEN and CDR2 SYDVKM come from the germline V gene. The CDR3 sequence is 12 residues long. The CDR3 loop is CATYTQLGELFF. CDR3 sequence (DNA): TGTGCCACCTACACTCAGTTGGGGGAGCTGTTTTTT.

The chain is built from TRBV30 and TRBJ1-2; no definite D call. CDR1 and CDR2 (germline): GTSNPN, SVGIG (reference sequence). The ends were cut back, 3 bases at V and 9 bases at J, with 14 bases in the middle. The CDR3 runs to 12 residues. CDR3 DNA: TGTGCCTGGAGATCGTCGATTGGCAGCTACACCTTC. Translating gives CAWRSSIGSYTF.

The chain combines TRBV21-1 with TRBJ1-1; the D call TRBD1 from the table was never checked on the DNA. TRBV21-1 counts as a pseudogene. This CDR3 has 15 amino acids. The CDR3: CASSKSDRVGGEAFF. The CDR3 region has the DNA TGTGCCAGCAGCAAATCCGACAGGGTAGGGGGTGAAGCTTTCTTT.

The chain carries TRBV28 and TRBJ1-3; 9 positions match TRBD1. V shed 5 bases and J 5 bases; nucleotides not matched to a gene: 13. Germline-derived CDR1 and CDR2 are MDHEN and SYDVKM. The CDR3 contains 17 residues. The CDR3 is CASSTFPGQGFRNTIYF. CDR3 sequence (DNA): TGTGCCAGCAGTACTTTTCCGGGACAGGGATTTAGAAACACCATATATTTT.

V and J are TRBV28 and TRBJ1-4; maybe TRBD1 (6 bases). Trimming removed 4 bases at V and 8 bases at J, with 17 bases between. The germline gives CDR1 MDHEN, CDR2 SYDVKM. The CDR3 runs 15 residues. This chain's CDR3 is CASSSWGRGKEKLFF. The CDR3 DNA reads TGTGCCAGCAGTTCTTGGGGCAGGGGTAAGGAAAAACTGTTTTTT.

This clone was seen once. This chain uses TRBV30 with TRBJ2-1, with TRBD2 matching 10 bases. Germline lookup yields CDR1 GTSNPN and CDR2 SVGIG (reference sequence). With V trimmed by 4 bases and J by 0 bases, 12 bases remained unmatched. The CDR3 spans 18 residues. This chain's CDR3 is CAWKDSGRIWSSYNEQFF. The CDR3 DNA is TGTGCCTGGAAGGATAGCGGGAGGATTTGGAGCTCCTACAATGAGCAGTTCTTC.

The V call is TRBV18, the J call TRBJ1-4, with TRBD1 matching 8 bases. The CDR3 has 14 amino acids. The V gene end was trimmed by 3 bases and the J gene end by 7 bases; junction bases not matched to a gene: 4. Germline CDR1 and CDR2: KGHSH and LQKENI. CDR3 sequence reads: CASSPDRVGEKLFF. As DNA, the CDR3 is TGTGCCAGCTCACCGGACAGGGTGGGTGAAAAACTGTTTTTT.

The J gene is TRBJ1-1, the V gene TRBV7-2; 8 nucleotides align to TRBD1. The CDR3 has 14 amino acids. J gave up 1 base and V 4 bases, and 2 bases lay outside the gene matches. Germline V gives CDR1 SGHTA, CDR2 FQGNSA. DNA of the CDR3: TGTGCCAGCAGCTGGGGACAGGCGAACACTGAAGCTTTCTTT. Encoded protein: CASSWGQANTEAFF.

The CDR3 region has the DNA TGTGCCAGCAGTTCCCATTACTCGGACCAGTACTTC. Protein: CASSSHYSDQYF. The chain joins TRBV27 to TRBJ2-5; D remains ambiguous. The CDR3 totals 12 residues. The germline V and J ends were trimmed by 4 bases and 10 bases, with 13 bases remaining between them. Looked up from germline, CDR1 is MNHEY and CDR2 is SMNVEV (reference sequence).

There are a few counts of this clone. Additional DNA sequences in this sample encode the identical CDR3. The chain carries TRBV7-2 and TRBJ2-7; 7 bases line up with TRBD1. From germline, CDR1 is SGHTA and CDR2 FQGNSA. The V gene end was trimmed by 4 bases and the J gene end by 0 bases; junction bases not matched to a gene: 3. The CDR3 extends over 14 amino acids. The CDR3 spells CASSSRQGSYEQYF. Written as DNA, the CDR3 is TGTGCCAGCAGCTCTAGACAGGGCTCCTACGAGCAGTACTTC.

This chain links TRBV12-2 with TRBJ1-6; the table calls TRBD1, which could not be checked here. TRBV12-2 represents a pseudogene. This CDR3 is built from 17 residues. CDR3 loop: CASRYTGKETYNSPLHF. The CDR3, as DNA: TGTGCAAGTCGCTACACAGGGAAAGAAACCTATAATTCACCCCTCCACTTT.

The chain carries TRBV9 and TRBJ2-3, with D unresolved. The CDR3 extends over 14 amino acids. Trimming removed 2 bases at V and 0 bases at J, with 7 bases between. Germline loops: CDR1 SGDLS, CDR2 YYNGEE. In nucleotides, the CDR3 is TGTGCCAGCAGCGTGGGGATAAGCACAGATACGCAGTATTTT. Amino acid sequence: CASSVGISTDTQYF. Drawing the rest from reference TRBV9 and TRBJ2-3, the complete variable domain is DSGVTQTPKHLITATGQRVTLRCSPRSGDLSVYWYQQSLDQGLQFLIQYYNGEERAKGNILERFSAQQFPDLHSELNLSSLELGDSALYFCASSVGISTDTQYFGPGTRLTVL.

The chain combines TRBV19 with TRBJ1-2, with D perhaps TRBD1 (5 bases). The CDR3 contains 13 residues. Germline V gene sequence: CDR1 LNHDA, CDR2 SQIVND (reference sequence). V was pared by 3 bases and J by 5 bases, with 10 bases between. The CDR3 DNA is TGTGCCAGTAGTATCGGAGAGGGGTATGGCTACACCTTC. Translated: CASSIGEGYGYTF.

This chain connects TRBV7-9 to TRBJ1-6; D might be TRBD1 (5 bases). This CDR3 is built from 13 residues. The germline V and J ends were trimmed by 5 bases and 8 bases, with 10 bases remaining between them. Per the germline V gene, CDR1 is SEHNR and CDR2 is FQNEAQ (reference sequence). The chain's CDR3 is CASSPGPDSPLHF. DNA of the CDR3: TGTGCCAGCAGCCCAGGGCCGGATTCACCCCTCCACTTT. Together with reference TRBV7-9 and TRBJ1-6, the CDR3 gives the full variable domain: DTGVSQNPRHKITKRGQNVTFRCDPISEHNRLYWYRQTLGQGPEFLTYFQNEAQLEKSRLLSDRFSAERPKGSFSTLEIQRTEQGDSAMYLCASSPGPDSPLHFGNGTRLTVT.

The chain employs TRBV6-1 and TRBJ1-2, with TRBD1 as a possible D gene (5 bases). The CDR3 covers 13 residues. The germline CDR1 and CDR2 sequences are MNHNS and SASEGT. Trimming took off 3 bases at V and 2 bases at J, with 7 bases between the two ends. Written as DNA, the CDR3 is TGTGCCAGCAGTGAGCAGGGCAACTATGGCTACACCTTC. Encoded protein: CASSEQGNYGYTF.

This chain connects TRBV5-1 to TRBJ2-6; 7 positions match TRBD1. The V segment lost 4 bases and the J segment 4 bases; nucleotides outside the gene matches: 11. In germline, CDR1 is SGHRS, CDR2 YFSETQ. This CDR3 comprises 17 residues. In DNA, the CDR3 is TGCGCCAGCAGCCCGGGACAGTACCTATCCGGGGCCAACGTCCTGACTTTC. Encoded protein: CASSPGQYLSGANVLTF.

The chain uses TRBV15 and TRBJ1-5, with D possibly matching TRBD1 (6 bases). V was shortened by 0 bases and J by 7 bases, with 16 bases between the two germline ends. The germline gives CDR1 LNHNV, CDR2 YYDKDF (reference sequence). The CDR3 is made up of 16 amino acids. CDR3 region: CATSRDQSTGGQPQHF. The CDR3 DNA follows: TGTGCCACCAGCAGAGATCAGTCGACAGGAGGACAGCCCCAGCATTTT.

This sequence joins TRBV19 and TRBJ2-3; D is unclear. Germline CDR1 LNHDA, CDR2 SQIVND (reference sequence). V was clipped by 1 base and J by 0 bases, with 8 bases between them. This CDR3 contains 15 residues. The CDR3 coding sequence is TGTGCCAGTAGTATAGGCAGAACTAGCACAGATACGCAGTATTTT. Translated: CASSIGRTSTDTQYF.

The V gene is TRBV5-1, the J gene TRBJ2-1; 7 bases match TRBD2. The CDR3 runs 16 residues. Germline V gene data show CDR1 as SGHRS and CDR2 as YFSETQ. The V segment lost 2 bases and the J segment 7 bases; nucleotides outside the gene matches: 12. CDR3 in amino acids: CASSLLAGFEANEQFF. CDR3 nucleotides: TGCGCCAGCAGCTTATTAGCGGGCTTTGAGGCGAATGAGCAGTTCTTC.

The chain employs TRBV6-5 and TRBJ2-3; a possible D gene is TRBD1 (5 bases). Germline lookup yields CDR1 MNHEY and CDR2 SVGAGI. The CDR3 is made up of 15 amino acids. The V gene lost 6 bases and the J gene lost 2 bases, with 15 bases spanning the gap. CDR3 residues: CASRSDTRVTDTQYF. CDR3 sequence (DNA): TGTGCCAGCAGGTCCGACACCAGGGTCACAGATACGCAGTATTTT.

The CDR3 loop reads CASSVRAVGSYEQYF. In DNA form, the CDR3 reads TGTGCCAGTAGTGTGAGGGCAGTAGGCTCCTACGAGCAGTACTTC. J is TRBJ2-7 and V is TRBV19, with D perhaps matching TRBD2 (5 bases). Per germline, CDR1 LNHDA and CDR2 SQIVND (reference sequence). V was clipped by 5 bases and J by 0 bases, with 14 bases between them. The CDR3 has 15 amino acids. Complete variable domain (other parts from reference TRBV19 and TRBJ2-7): DGGITQSPKYLFRKEGQNVTLSCEQNLNHDAMYWYRQDPGQGLRLIYYSQIVNDFQKGDIAEGYSVSREKKESFPLTVTSAQKNPTAFYLCASSVRAVGSYEQYFGPGTRLTVT.

The rearrangement joins TRBV12-5 to TRBJ2-1; D unresolved. Deletions cut 4 bases from V and 9 bases from J, with 10 bases between. Germline CDR1 is LGHNT and CDR2 is FRNRAP. This CDR3 comprises 12 residues. The CDR3 nucleotides are TGTGCTAGTGGTTCTCCTTTTGGTGAGCAGTTCTTC. Translation gives CASGSPFGEQFF.

The rearrangement joins TRBV5-1 to TRBJ1-5, with D hard to call. Germline CDR1 SGHRS, CDR2 YFSETQ. The CDR3 covers 16 residues. Trimming took off 4 bases at V and 1 base at J, with 15 bases between the two ends. CDR3 amino acids: CASSAFPGDSNQPQHF. The CDR3 DNA follows: TGCGCCAGCAGCGCGTTTCCGGGAGACAGCAATCAGCCCCAGCATTTT.

The table lists this clone with a few counts. CDR3 sequence (DNA): TGTGCCTGGAGTGTCGGACAGCCCATGAACACTGAAGCTTTCTTT. This gives the protein CAWSVGQPMNTEAFF. This chain links TRBV30 with TRBJ1-1, with D perhaps TRBD1 (6 bases). Trimming removed 0 bases at V and 0 bases at J, with 11 bases between. The length of the CDR3 is 15 residues. Germline CDR1 reads GTSNPN; CDR2 reads SVGIG (reference sequence). The complete variable domain, with remaining parts taken from reference TRBV30 and TRBJ1-1, reads SQTIHQWPATLVQPVGSPLSLECTVEGTSNPNLYWYRQAAGRGLQLLFYSVGIGQISSEVPQNLSASRPQDRQFILSSKKLLLSDSGFYLCAWSVGQPMNTEAFFGQGTRLTVV.

This clone has just a few counts. V gene TRBV28 combines with J gene TRBJ1-2; 7 positions agree with TRBD1. The J segment lost 8 bases and the V segment lost 6 bases, leaving 6 bases of the junction unmatched. The CDR3 is 12 residues long. Germline V lookup: CDR1 MDHEN, CDR2 SYDVKM. The DNA for the CDR3 is TGTGCCAGCAGAGACAGGGTGGCGGGCTACACCTTC. Encoded protein: CASRDRVAGYTF.